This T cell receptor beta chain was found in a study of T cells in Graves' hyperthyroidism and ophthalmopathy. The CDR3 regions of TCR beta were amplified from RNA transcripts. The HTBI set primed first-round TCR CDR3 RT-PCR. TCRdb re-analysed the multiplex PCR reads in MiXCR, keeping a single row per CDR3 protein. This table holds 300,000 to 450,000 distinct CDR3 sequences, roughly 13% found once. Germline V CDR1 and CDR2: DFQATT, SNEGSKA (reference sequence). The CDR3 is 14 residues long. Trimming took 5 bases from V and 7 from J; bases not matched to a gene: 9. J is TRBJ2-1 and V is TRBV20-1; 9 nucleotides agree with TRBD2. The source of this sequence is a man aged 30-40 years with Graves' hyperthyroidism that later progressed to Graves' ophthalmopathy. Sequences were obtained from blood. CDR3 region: CSARGRGGVNEQFF. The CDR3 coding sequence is TGCAGTGCTCGGGGGCGGGGGGGTGTAAATGAGCAGTTCTTC.